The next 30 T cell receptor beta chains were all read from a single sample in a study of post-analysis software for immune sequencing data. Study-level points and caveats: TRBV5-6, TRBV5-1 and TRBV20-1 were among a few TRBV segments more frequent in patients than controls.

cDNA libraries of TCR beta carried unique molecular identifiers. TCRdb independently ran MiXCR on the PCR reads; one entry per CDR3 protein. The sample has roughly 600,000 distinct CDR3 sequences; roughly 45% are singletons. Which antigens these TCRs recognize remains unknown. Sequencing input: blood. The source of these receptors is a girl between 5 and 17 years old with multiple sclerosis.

The CDR3 here is CASSLQGEVNEQFF. In nucleotides, the CDR3 is TGCGCCAGCAGCCTACAGGGGGAGGTCAATGAGCAGTTCTTC. The rearrangement joins TRBV5-1 to TRBJ2-1; 8 bases map to TRBD1. V was pared by 4 bases and J by 6 bases, with 6 bases of the junction left unmatched. The CDR3 covers 14 residues. Germline V gene data show CDR1 as SGHRS and CDR2 as YFSETQ.

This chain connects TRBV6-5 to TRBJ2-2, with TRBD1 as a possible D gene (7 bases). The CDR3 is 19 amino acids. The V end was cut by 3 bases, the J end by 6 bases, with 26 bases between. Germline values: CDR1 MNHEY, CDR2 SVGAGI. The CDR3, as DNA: TGTGCCAGCAGTTATATAGGGGGCCATAGCGGTTTCCCACCCGGGGAGCTGTTTTTT. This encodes CASSYIGGHSGFPPGELFF.

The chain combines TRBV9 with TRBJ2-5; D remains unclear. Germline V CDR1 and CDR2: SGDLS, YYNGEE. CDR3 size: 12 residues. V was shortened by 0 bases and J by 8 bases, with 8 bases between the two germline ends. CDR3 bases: TGTGCCAGCAGCGTAGGTGACCAAACCCAGTACTTC. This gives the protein CASSVGDQTQYF.

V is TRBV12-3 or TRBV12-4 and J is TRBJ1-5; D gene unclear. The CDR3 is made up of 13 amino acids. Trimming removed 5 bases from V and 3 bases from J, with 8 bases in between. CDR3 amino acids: CASSADNNQPQHF. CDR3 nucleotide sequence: TGTGCCAGCAGTGCAGACAACAATCAGCCCCAGCATTTT.

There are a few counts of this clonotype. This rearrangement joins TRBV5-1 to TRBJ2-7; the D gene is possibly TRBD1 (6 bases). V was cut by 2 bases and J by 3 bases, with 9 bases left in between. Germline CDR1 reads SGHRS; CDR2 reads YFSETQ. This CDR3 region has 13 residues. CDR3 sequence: CASSFQGIYEQYF. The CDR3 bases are TGCGCCAGCAGCTTCCAGGGGATCTACGAGCAGTACTTC.

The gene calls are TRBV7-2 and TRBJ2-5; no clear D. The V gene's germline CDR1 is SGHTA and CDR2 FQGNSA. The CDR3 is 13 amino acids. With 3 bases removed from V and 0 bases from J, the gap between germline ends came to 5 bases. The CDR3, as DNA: TGTGCCAGCAGCTTTGAGAACCAAGAGACCCAGTACTTC. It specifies CASSFENQETQYF.

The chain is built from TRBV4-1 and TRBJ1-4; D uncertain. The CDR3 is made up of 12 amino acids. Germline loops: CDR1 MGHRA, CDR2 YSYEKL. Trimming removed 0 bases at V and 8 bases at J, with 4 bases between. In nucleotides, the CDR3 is TGCGCCAGCAGCCAAGATCAAGAAAAACTGTTTTTT. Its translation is CASSQDQEKLFF.

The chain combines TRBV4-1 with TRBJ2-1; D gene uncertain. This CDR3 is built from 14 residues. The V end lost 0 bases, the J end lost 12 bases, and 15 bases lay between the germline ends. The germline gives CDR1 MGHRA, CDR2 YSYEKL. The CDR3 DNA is TGCGCCAGCAGCCAAGATAGCCGTGTTTTCGGGCAGTTCTTC. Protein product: CASSQDSRVFGQFF.

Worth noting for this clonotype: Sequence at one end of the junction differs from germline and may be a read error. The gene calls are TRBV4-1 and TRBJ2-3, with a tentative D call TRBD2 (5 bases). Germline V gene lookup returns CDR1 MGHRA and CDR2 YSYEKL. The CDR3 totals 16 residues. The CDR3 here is CASGQAGERYTDTQYF. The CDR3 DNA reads TGCGCCAGCGGCCAAGCCGGGGAGCGGTACACAGATACGCAGTATTTT.

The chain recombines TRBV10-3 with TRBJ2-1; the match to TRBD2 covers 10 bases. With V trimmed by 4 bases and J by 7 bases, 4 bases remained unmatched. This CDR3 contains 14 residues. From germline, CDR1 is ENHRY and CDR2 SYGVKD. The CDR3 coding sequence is TGTGCCATCAGTGGAGGACTAGCGGATAATGAGCAGTTCTTC. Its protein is CAISGGLADNEQFF.

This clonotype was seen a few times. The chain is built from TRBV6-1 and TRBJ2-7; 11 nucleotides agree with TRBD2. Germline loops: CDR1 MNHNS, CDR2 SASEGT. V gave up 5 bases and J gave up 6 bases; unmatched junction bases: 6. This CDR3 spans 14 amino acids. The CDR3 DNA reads TGTGCCAGCAGTCCTTCTACTAGCGGGGGCGAGCAGTACTTC. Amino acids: CASSPSTSGGEQYF.

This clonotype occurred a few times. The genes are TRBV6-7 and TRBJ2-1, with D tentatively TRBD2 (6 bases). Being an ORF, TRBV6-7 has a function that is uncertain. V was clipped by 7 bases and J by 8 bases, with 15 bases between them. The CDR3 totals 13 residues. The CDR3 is CASTLSGGDEQFF. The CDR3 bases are TGTGCCAGCACCCTGTCCGGGGGAGATGAGCAGTTCTTC.

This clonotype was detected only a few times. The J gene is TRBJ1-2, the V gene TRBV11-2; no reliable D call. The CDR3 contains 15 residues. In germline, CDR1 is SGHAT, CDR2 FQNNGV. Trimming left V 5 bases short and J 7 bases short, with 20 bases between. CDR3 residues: CASSLSRVGLTGYTF. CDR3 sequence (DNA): TGTGCCAGCAGCCTCTCGAGGGTTGGCCTCACTGGCTACACCTTC. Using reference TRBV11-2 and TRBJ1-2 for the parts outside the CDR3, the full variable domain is EAGVAQSPRYKIIEKRQSVAFWCNPISGHATLYWYQQILGQGPKLLIQFQNNGVVDDSQLPKDRFSAERLKGVDSTLKIQPAKLEDSAVYLCASSLSRVGLTGYTFGSGTRLTVV.

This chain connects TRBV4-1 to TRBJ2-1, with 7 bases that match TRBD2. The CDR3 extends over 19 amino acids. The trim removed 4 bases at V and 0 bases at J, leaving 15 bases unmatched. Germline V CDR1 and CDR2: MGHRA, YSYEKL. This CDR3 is CASSLRSGIEGGSYNEQFF. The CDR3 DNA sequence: TGCGCCAGCAGCCTTCGAAGCGGGATAGAAGGTGGCTCCTACAATGAGCAGTTCTTC.

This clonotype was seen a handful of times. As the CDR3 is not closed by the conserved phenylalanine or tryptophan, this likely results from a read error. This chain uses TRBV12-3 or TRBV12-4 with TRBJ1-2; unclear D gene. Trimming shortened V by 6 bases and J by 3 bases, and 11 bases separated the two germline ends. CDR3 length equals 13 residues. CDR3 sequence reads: CASSLGRYYGYTL. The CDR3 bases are TGTGCCAGCAGCCTTGGACGGTACTATGGCTACACCTTA.

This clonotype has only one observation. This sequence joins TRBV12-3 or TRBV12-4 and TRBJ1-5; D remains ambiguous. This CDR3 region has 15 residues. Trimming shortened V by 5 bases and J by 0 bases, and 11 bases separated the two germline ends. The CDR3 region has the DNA TGTGCCAGCAGTGACGAGACCCCTAGCAATCAGCCCCAGCATTTT. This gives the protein CASSDETPSNQPQHF.

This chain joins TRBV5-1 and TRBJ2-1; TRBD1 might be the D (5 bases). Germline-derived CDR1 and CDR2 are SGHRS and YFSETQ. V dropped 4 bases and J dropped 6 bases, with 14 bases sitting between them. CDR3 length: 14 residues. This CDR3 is CASSTPPRGNEQFF. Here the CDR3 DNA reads TGCGCCAGCAGCACACCTCCTAGGGGCAATGAGCAGTTCTTC.

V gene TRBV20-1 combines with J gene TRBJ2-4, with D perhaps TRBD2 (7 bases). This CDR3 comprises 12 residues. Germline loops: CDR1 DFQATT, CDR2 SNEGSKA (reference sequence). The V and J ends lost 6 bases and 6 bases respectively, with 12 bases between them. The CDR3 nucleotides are TGCAGTGCCGCGGGGGCGGGAAACATTCAGTACTTC. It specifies CSAAGAGNIQYF.

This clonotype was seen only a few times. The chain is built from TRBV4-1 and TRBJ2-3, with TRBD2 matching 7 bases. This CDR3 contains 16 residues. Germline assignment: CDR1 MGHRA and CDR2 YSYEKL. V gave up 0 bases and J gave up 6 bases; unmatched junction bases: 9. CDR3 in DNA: TGCGCCAGCAGCCAAGATTCCCTAGCGGTCCCGGATACGCAGTATTTT. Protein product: CASSQDSLAVPDTQYF.

CDR3 sequence reads: CASSPRRPYGYTF. For the CDR3, the DNA is TGTGCCAGCAGTCCTCGACGGCCCTATGGCTACACCTTC. V usage is TRBV3-1 and J usage is TRBJ1-2, with unresolved D. The CDR3 length is 13 residues. Germline V lookup: CDR1 LGHDT, CDR2 YNNKEL (reference sequence). Trimming removed 6 bases at V and 4 bases at J, with 12 bases between.

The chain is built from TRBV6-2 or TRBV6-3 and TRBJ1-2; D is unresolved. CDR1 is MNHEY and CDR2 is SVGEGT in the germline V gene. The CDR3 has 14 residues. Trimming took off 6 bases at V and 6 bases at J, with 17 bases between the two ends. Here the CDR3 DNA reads TGTGCCAGCAGACAAATAAGGGCTGCGGATGGCTACACCTTC. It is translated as CASRQIRAADGYTF.

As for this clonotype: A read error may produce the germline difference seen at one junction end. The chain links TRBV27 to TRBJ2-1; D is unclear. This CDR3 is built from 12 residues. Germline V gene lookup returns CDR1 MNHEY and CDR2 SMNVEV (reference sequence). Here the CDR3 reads CASSSSFNEQFF. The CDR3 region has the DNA TGTGCCAGCAGCAGCTCCTTCAATGAGCAGTTCTTC.

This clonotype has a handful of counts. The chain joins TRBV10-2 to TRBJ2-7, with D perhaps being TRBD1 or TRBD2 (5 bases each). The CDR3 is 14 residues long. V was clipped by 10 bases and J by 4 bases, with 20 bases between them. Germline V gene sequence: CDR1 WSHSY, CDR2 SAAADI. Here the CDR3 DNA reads TGCGCCAACTCTAGGGGACCTTCGGGGTACGAGCAGTACTTC. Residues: CANSRGPSGYEQYF.

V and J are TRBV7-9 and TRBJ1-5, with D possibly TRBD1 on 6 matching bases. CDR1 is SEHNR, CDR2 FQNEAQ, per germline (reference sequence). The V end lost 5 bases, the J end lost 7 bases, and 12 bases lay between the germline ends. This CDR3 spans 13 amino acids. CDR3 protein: CASSSWTDQPQHF. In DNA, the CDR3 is TGTGCCAGCAGCAGCTGGACAGACCAGCCCCAGCATTTT.

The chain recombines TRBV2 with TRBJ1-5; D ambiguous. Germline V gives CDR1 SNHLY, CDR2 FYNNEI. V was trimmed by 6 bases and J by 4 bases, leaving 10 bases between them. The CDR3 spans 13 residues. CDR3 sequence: CASRTDGNQPQHF. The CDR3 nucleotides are TGTGCCAGCAGGACGGACGGGAATCAGCCCCAGCATTTT.

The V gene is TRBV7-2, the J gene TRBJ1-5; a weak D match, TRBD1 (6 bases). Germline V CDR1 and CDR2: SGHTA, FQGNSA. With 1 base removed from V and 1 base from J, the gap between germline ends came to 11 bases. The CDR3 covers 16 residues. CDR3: CASSLGGTRSNQPQHF. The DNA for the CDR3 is TGTGCCAGCAGCTTAGGAGGGACACGCAGCAATCAGCCCCAGCATTTT.

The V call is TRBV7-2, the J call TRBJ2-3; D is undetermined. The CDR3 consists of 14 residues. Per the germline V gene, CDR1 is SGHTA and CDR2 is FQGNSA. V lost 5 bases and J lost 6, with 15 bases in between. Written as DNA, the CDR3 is TGTGCCAGCAGCGCATCTCGCAAAGTGGATACGCAGTATTTT. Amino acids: CASSASRKVDTQYF.

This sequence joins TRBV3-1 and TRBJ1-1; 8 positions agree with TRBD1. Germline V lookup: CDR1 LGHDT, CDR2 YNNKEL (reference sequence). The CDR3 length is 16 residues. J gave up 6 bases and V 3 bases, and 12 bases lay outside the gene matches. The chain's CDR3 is CASSQVPTGGGAEAFF. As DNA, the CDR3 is TGTGCCAGCAGCCAGGTGCCTACAGGGGGGGGAGCTGAAGCTTTCTTT.

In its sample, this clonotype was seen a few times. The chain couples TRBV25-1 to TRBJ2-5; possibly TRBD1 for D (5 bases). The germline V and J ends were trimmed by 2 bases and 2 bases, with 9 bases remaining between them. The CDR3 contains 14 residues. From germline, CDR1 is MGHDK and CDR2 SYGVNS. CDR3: CASSEISGQETQYF. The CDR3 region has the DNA TGTGCCAGCAGTGAAATCTCAGGGCAAGAGACCCAGTACTTC.

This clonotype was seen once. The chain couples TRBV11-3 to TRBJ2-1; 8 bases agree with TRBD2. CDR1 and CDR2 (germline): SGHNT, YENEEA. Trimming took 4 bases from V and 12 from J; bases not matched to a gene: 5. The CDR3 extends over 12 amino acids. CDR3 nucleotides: TGTGCCAGCAGCTCACCTAGCGGGCCGCAGTTCTTC. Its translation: CASSSPSGPQFF.